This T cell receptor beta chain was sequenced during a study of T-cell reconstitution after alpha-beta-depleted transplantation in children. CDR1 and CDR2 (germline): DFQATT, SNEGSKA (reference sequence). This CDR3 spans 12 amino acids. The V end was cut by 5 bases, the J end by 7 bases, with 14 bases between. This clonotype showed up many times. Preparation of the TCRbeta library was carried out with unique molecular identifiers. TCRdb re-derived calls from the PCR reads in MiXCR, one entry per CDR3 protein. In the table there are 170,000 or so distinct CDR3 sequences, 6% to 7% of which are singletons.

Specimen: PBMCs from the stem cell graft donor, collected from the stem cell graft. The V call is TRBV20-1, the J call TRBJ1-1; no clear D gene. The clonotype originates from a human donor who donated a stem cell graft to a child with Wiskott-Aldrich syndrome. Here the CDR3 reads CSARMGGDEAFF. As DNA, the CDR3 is TGCAGTGCTCGGATGGGTGGGGATGAAGCTTTCTTT.